The TCR beta chain under discussion was sequenced for a study of response to subunit inactivated influenza vaccine. Trimming took 7 bases from V and 1 from J, leaving 11 bases between them. Germline V CDR1 and CDR2: DFQATT, SNEGSKA (reference sequence). There are 12 residues in the CDR3. TCRdb recomputed calls from the RT-PCR reads with MiXCR, one row per CDR3 protein. The sample yields some 200,000 distinct CDR3 sequences, 9.5% to 15% seen once. The sample was also linked to a second study, of T cells expressing NK-cell markers. From that report: Synthesis of TCR beta cDNA relied on 5'RACE template switching carrying UMIs. Underlying the TCR beta repertoires were sorted CD3+CD56+NKG2C+, CD3+CD56+NKG2C- and CD3+CD56-NKG2C+ T cells. Of the CD8+ T cell pool in 5 to 7 donors, roughly 1.0-8% was accounted for by dominant NKG2C+ clonotypes. These clonotypes additionally ranked first within the CD3+CD56-NKG2C+ fraction of a few donors.

This rearrangement joins TRBV20-1 to TRBJ2-7; either TRBD1 or TRBD2 may supply D (6 bases each). This TCR came from a middle-aged man who received an inactivated influenza vaccine. The source material was CD8+ T cells sorted from PBMCs, sampled about 13 days after vaccination. CDR3 nucleotides: TGCAGTGGAACGGGGGCTTCCTACGAGCAGTACTTC. Translated: CSGTGASYEQYF.